This T cell receptor (beta chain) was captured by sequencing in a study of spatial heterogeneity in lung cancer. As for the study in general: The average count in raw reads for each unique TCR and UMI combination exceeded 9.5 appearances. Study-wide findings and caveats: Among blood samples, ubiquitous expanded tumor TCRs appeared more at resection than at follow-up.

This clonotype was counted many times. Its antigen is unidentified. Specified time point: sample taken at primary tumor resection. Unsorted tumor, nontumor lung tissue or cryopreserved PBMC supplied the whole RNA. Untreated early-stage non-small cell lung cancer patients, 65 to 90 in total, were the donors. Each molecule of TCR cDNA was tagged with one unique molecular identifier. TCRdb itself ran the 5' RACE reads through MiXCR, one entry per CDR3 protein. The sample has about 50,000 distinct CDR3 sequences, less than 9% seen once. Germline V gives CDR1 LGHNA, CDR2 YSLEER. The CDR3 covers 17 residues. Deletions cut 3 bases from V and 6 bases from J, with 21 bases between.

This clonotype originated in a female donor with early-stage non-small cell lung cancer. Specimen: PBMCs, collected at surgery. The chain combines TRBV4-3 with TRBJ1-5; tentative D call: TRBD1 (5 bases). CDR3 protein: CASSQEATGGRRQPQHF. The DNA of the CDR3 is TGCGCCAGCAGCCAGGAAGCGACGGGGGGGAGGCGTCAGCCCCAGCATTTT.